In its sample, the clone carrying this TCR beta chain was seen a few times. The data originate from a study of beta chain features in type 1 diabetes. CDR1 and CDR2 (germline): SGDLS, YYNGEE. The CDR3 is 14 residues long. Trimming took 3 bases from V and 1 from J, leaving 9 bases between them. Cell sorting via CD45RO/CCR7/CD25/CD127/CD95/CD27 was performed to obtain CD4+ naive, central memory, regulatory and stem cell-like memory cells. Every isolated RNA sample was fully reverse transcribed, so sequencing captured expressed TCRB transcripts. The protocol was immunoSEQ multiplex PCR, while the TCRdb copy is restricted to in-frame clones and leaves out a portion. The sample shows about half a million clones, approximately 30% of them seen only once.

This chain links TRBV9 with TRBJ2-3, with D perhaps matching TRBD2 (6 bases). The clonotype was recovered from a man aged 18 to 29 in good health. Material: naive CD4+ T cells from blood. CDR3 in amino acids: CASSGRGRTDTQYF. CDR3 in DNA: TGTGCCAGCAGCGGGCGGGGCCGCACAGATACGCAGTATTTT.